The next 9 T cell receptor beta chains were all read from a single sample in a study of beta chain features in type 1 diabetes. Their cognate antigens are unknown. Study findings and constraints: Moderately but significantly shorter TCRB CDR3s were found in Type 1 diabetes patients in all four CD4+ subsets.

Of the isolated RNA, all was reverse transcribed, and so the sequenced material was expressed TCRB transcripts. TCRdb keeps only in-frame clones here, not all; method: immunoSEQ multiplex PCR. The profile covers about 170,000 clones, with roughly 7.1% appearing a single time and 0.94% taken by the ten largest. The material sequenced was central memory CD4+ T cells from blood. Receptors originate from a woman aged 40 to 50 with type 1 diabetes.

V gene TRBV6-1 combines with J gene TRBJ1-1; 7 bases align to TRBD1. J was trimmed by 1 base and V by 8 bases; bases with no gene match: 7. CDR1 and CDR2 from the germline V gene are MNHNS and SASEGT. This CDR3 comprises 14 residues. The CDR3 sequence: CASSPGDRNTEAFF. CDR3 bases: TGTGCCAGCTCCCCGGGGGACAGGAACACTGAAGCTTTCTTT.

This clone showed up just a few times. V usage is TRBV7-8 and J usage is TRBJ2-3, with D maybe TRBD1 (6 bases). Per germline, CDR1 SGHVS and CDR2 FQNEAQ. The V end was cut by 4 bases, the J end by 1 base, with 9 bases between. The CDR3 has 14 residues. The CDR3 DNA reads TGTGCCAGCAGCTCGGCAGGGGGCACAGATACGCAGTATTTT. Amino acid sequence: CASSSAGGTDTQYF.

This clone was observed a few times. The CDR3 DNA reads TGTGCCAGCAGCGCCGGACAGGGGAACGGCTACACCTTC. Its protein is CASSAGQGNGYTF. The J gene is TRBJ1-2, the V gene TRBV9; 9 nucleotides align to TRBD1. CDR3 size: 13 residues. The ends lost 3 bases at V and 8 bases at J; junction bases unmatched: 5. The germline V gene has CDR1 SGDLS and CDR2 YYNGEE.

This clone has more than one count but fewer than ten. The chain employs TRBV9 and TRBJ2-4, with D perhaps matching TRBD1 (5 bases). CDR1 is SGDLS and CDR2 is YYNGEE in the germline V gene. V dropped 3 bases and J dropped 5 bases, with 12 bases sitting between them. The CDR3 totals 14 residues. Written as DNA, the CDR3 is TGTGCCAGCAGCGCCCCTCAGGGCGAAAACATTCAGTACTTC. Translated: CASSAPQGENIQYF.

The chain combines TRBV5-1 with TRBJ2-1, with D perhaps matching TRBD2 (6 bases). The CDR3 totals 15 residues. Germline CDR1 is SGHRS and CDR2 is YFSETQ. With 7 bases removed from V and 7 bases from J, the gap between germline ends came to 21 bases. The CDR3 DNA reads TGCGCCAGCTCCTTACCCGGGACTGGACTAAATGAGCAGTTCTTC. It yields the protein CASSLPGTGLNEQFF. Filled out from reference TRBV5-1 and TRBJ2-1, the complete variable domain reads KAGVTQTPRYLIKTRGQQVTLSCSPISGHRSVSWYQQTPGQGLQFLFEYFSETQRNKGNFPGRFSGRQFSNSRSEMNVSTLELGDSALYLCASSLPGTGLNEQFFGPGTRLTVL.

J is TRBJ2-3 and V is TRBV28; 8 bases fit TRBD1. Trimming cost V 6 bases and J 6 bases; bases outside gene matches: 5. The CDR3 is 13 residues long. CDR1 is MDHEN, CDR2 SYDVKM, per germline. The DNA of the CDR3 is TGTGCCAGCAGACCCCAGGGGGCGGATACGCAGTATTTT. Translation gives CASRPQGADTQYF.

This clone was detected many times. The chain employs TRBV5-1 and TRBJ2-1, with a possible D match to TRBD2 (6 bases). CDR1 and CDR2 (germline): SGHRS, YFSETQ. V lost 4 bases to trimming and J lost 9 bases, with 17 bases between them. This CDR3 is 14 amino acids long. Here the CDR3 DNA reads TGCGCCAGCAGCCTAGGACCCGGGGGTGGTGAGCAGTTCTTC. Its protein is CASSLGPGGGEQFF.

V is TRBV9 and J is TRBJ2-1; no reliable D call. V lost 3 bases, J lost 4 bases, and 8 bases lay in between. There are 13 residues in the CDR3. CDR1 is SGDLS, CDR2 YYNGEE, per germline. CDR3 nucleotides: TGTGCCAGCAGCGCCTACCAATACAATGAGCAGTTCTTC. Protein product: CASSAYQYNEQFF.

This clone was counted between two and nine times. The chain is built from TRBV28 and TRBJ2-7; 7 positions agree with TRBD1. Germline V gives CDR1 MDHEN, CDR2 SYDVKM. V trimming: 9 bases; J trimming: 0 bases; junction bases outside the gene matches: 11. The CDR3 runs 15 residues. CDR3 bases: TGTGCCAGTTCCCCGGGGACAGCTAGCTCCTACGAGCAGTACTTC. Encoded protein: CASSPGTASSYEQYF.